This TCR beta chain was identified in a study of identical twins. Study-level points and caveats: Excess twin sharing in beta out-of-frame sequences was weaker. Zero-insertion results could be subject to partial confounding by invariant MAIT and iNKT cells.

Donors were all healthy Caucasians. Template switching supplied a universal primer site; unique molecular identifiers were carried on the cDNA. TCRdb reprocessed the 5' RACE reads via MiXCR and lists one record per CDR3 protein. Of approximately 890,000 distinct CDR3 sequences listed, around an eighth were seen once; the top ten hold around 1.5%. The V gene lost 6 bases and the J gene lost 3 bases, with 18 bases spanning the gap. The CDR3 contains 16 residues. This clonotype was found a few times. Antigen specificity is unknown. These data are also associated with another study on yellow fever vaccine responses in identical twins.

This rearrangement joins TRBV12-3 or TRBV12-4 to TRBJ1-5; no definite D call. The sample consisted of PBMCs. The sequence came from a woman aged 18-35 years in good health. CDR3 in amino acids: CASRSSGNGYNQPQHF. The DNA of the CDR3 is TGTGCCAGCAGAAGTTCCGGGAACGGATACAATCAGCCCCAGCATTTT.